Presented here are 14 T cell receptor beta chains from one specimen sequenced in a study of blood T cell repertoires in COVID-19. Sequenced by immunoSEQ multiplex PCR; TCRdb stores in-frame clones only, minus some. The sample has 270,000 or so clones; 82% are singletons. The sequenced material came from peripheral blood. The receptors were gathered from a young woman with acute or convalescent COVID-19.

V gene TRBV10-3 combines with J gene TRBJ2-3; D is perhaps TRBD2 (5 bases). The CDR3 covers 15 residues. The V gene's germline CDR1 is ENHRY and CDR2 SYGVKD. V lost 4 bases and J lost 2, with 13 bases in between. CDR3 amino acids: CAISGPGGPTDTQYF. The CDR3 bases are TGTGCCATCAGTGGTCCAGGAGGCCCCACAGATACGCAGTATTTT.

This clone was counted a single time. The rearrangement joins TRBV5-1 to TRBJ2-1; 8 bases match TRBD2. With 3 bases clipped from V and 5 bases from J, the junction kept 4 bases outside the gene matches. Germline loops: CDR1 SGHRS, CDR2 YFSETQ. The CDR3 has 14 amino acids. The CDR3 nucleotides read TGCGCCAGCAGCTCCACTAGCGGAAACAATGAGCAGTTCTTC. This encodes CASSSTSGNNEQFF.

This chain joins TRBV29-1 and TRBJ1-1; D is possibly TRBD1 (6 bases). CDR1 SQVTM and CDR2 ANQGSEA come from the germline V gene. This CDR3 is built from 16 residues. V lost 4 bases and J lost 1, with 19 bases in between. CDR3: CSVVPGANEWNTEAFF. The CDR3 DNA reads TGCAGCGTTGTTCCAGGGGCAAATGAGTGGAACACTGAAGCTTTCTTT.

V gene TRBV4-3 combines with J gene TRBJ2-7; 9 bases line up with TRBD2. Germline lookup yields CDR1 LGHNA and CDR2 YSLEER. Losses at the gene ends were 0 bases for V and 2 bases for J; bases not matched to a gene: 5. CDR3 length: 16 amino acids. CDR3 bases: TGCGCCAGCAGCCAAGACCGTAGCGGGAGTACCTACGAGCAGTACTTC. Its protein is CASSQDRSGSTYEQYF.

This rearrangement joins TRBV7-2 to TRBJ1-1; 8 bases match TRBD1. The CDR3 spans 14 residues. V was clipped by 5 bases and J by 11 bases; unmatched bases: 13. Germline CDR1 SGHTA, CDR2 FQGNSA. The CDR3 reads CASSPTGGASGAFF. CDR3 DNA: TGTGCCAGCAGCCCAACAGGGGGGGCCTCGGGGGCTTTCTTT.

There are a few counts of this clone. CDR3 DNA: TGTGCCACCAGCAGAGGCAGCCTAGCGGGGGCCACCGGGGAGCTGTTTTTT. It translates to CATSRGSLAGATGELFF. The V call is TRBV15, the J call TRBJ2-2, with 10 positions matching TRBD2. With 1 base clipped from V and 4 bases from J, the junction kept 6 bases outside the gene matches. Per the germline V gene, CDR1 is LNHNV and CDR2 is YYDKDF (reference sequence). The CDR3 extends over 17 amino acids.

The rearrangement uses TRBV5-6 and TRBJ1-6; D not resolved. Germline V gene lookup returns CDR1 SGHDT and CDR2 YYEEEE. This CDR3 spans 15 amino acids. Trimming removed 0 bases from V and 7 bases from J, with 11 bases in between. CDR3 residues: CASSLGGASNSPLHF. CDR3 sequence (DNA): TGTGCCAGCAGCTTGGGTGGAGCCTCAAATTCACCCCTCCACTTT.

The chain uses TRBV25-1 and TRBJ2-5; weak D call: TRBD2 (5 bases). Germline CDR1 is MGHDK and CDR2 is SYGVNS. V was cut by 1 base and J by 5 bases, with 17 bases left in between. This CDR3 is 16 amino acids long. The DNA of the CDR3 is TGTGCCAGCAGTGAATCTGGAAGCCGGGGTGCGGAGACCCAGTACTTC. This codes for CASSESGSRGAETQYF.

The V gene is TRBV7-3, the J gene TRBJ1-6, with TRBD1 identical over 7 bases. Germline V gene sequence: CDR1 SGHTA, CDR2 FQGTGA. The CDR3 covers 16 residues. Germline trimming cut 0 bases from V and 10 bases from J; bases unmatched to any gene: 9. CDR3 in DNA: TGTGCCAGCAGCTTAACGGCGACAGGGAGAGGATCACCCCTCCACTTT. It is translated as CASSLTATGRGSPLHF.

The chain is built from TRBV18 and TRBJ2-7, with TRBD2 matching 8 bases. The junction had 1 base not matched to a gene; V was cut back by 0 bases and J by 3 bases. Per the germline V gene, CDR1 is KGHSH and CDR2 is LQKENI. The length of the CDR3 is 14 residues. The CDR3: CASSPPAGDYEQYF. The CDR3, as DNA: TGTGCCAGCTCACCACCAGCGGGAGACTACGAGCAGTACTTC.

A single count supports this clone. The chain employs TRBV19 and TRBJ1-2, with unresolved D. The CDR3 is 14 residues long. Trimming cost V 7 bases and J 0 bases, with 12 bases left between them. Germline values: CDR1 LNHDA, CDR2 SQIVND (reference sequence). This CDR3 reads CASNFLGANYGYTF. The CDR3 DNA follows: TGTGCCAGTAATTTTTTGGGAGCTAACTATGGCTACACCTTC.

The J gene is TRBJ2-1, the V gene TRBV13; TRBD2 agrees at 9 bases. J gave up 5 bases and V 5 bases, and 7 bases lay outside the gene matches. CDR3 length: 15 residues. Germline values: CDR1 PRHDT, CDR2 FYEKMQ (reference sequence). The CDR3 spells CASSPGLASNNEQFF. The CDR3 bases are TGTGCCAGCAGCCCGGGACTAGCCTCAAACAATGAGCAGTTCTTC. The variable domain in full, with the rest retrieved from reference TRBV13 and TRBJ2-1, is AAGVIQSPRHLIKEKRETATLKCYPIPRHDTVYWYQQGPGQDPQFLISFYEKMQSDKGSIPDRFSAQQFSDYHSELNMSSLELGDSALYFCASSPGLASNNEQFFGPGTRLTVL.

The chain couples TRBV27 to TRBJ1-5; unclear D gene. V lost 5 bases and J lost 6, with 14 bases in between. Germline V CDR1 and CDR2: MNHEY, SMNVEV (reference sequence). This CDR3 comprises 14 residues. CDR3 in DNA: TGTGCCAGCAGTCCCTGGGGAGGTTCTCAGCCCCAGCATTTT. It translates to CASSPWGGSQPQHF.

The genes are TRBV12-5 and TRBJ2-7; D might be TRBD1 (6 bases). The CDR3 runs 13 residues. V dropped 7 bases and J dropped 0 bases, with 10 bases sitting between them. CDR1 LGHNT and CDR2 FRNRAP come from the germline V gene. CDR3 sequence reads: CASVGDNSYEQYF. The CDR3 region has the DNA TGTGCTAGTGTCGGGGACAACTCCTACGAGCAGTACTTC. The whole variable domain, remainder taken from reference TRBV12-5 and TRBJ2-7, is DARVTQTPRHKVTEMGQEVTMRCQPILGHNTVFWYRQTMMQGLELLAYFRNRAPLDDSGMPKDRFSAEMPDATLATLKIQPSEPRDSAVYFCASVGDNSYEQYFGPGTRLTVT.